This TCR beta chain was identified during a study of T cells of healthy individuals (dated by TCRdb to 2016 to 2018). In the case of this clonotype: The antigen it binds to is not known. The sample holds no much larger clone one base away, and base qualities are not on file.

CDR1 and CDR2 are drawn from the germline V gene: MNHEY, SVGEGT. The CDR3, cysteine through phenylalanine, is 12 amino acids long. Only CDR3 DNA remains: 36 bases, in frame from the first base. The junction carries 7 bases between V and J, which are trimmed by 0 bases and 8 bases respectively. Libraries were made using 5' RACE. The sequencer listed for this sample is Illumina MiSeq. Through fastp at Q25 and MiXCR, TCRdb rebuilt clones from the public reads, retaining in-frame beta chains. CDR3 protein sequences are deduplicated, and each keeps its most common genes and DNA. In all, the sample holds around 79,000 distinct CDR3 sequences, and 5% of those were seen once. Roughly 7.6% of the sample is held by the ten biggest clonotypes.

This receptor was identified in a female donor in good health. The sequence is built from TRBV6-2 or TRBV6-3 and TRBJ1-2; matching of 6 bases hints at TRBD1 as the D gene. The bases are TGTGCCAGCAGTTACTCGACAGGCGGCTACACCTTC. Its product reads: CASSYSTGGYTF.